The 11 T cell receptor beta chains listed next were all sequenced from one sample in a study of cytomegalovirus exposure and HLA in healthy donors. A multiplex PCR was run with 60 Vbeta primers and 13 Jbeta primers. Assay: immunoSEQ multiplex PCR; the TCRdb copy retains only in-frame clones and omits some. The sample carries approximately 170,000 clones, approximately 71% recorded once. The sample consisted of PBMCs. The receptors here all came from a girl aged 5-17 years in good health and CMV-seronegative.

V is TRBV2 and J is TRBJ1-1; 7 nucleotides match TRBD1. The CDR3 is 15 residues long. The trim removed 4 bases at V and 0 bases at J, leaving 5 bases unmatched. Germline V lookup: CDR1 SNHLY, CDR2 FYNNEI. The DNA of the CDR3 is TGTGCCAGCAGTGGAAAGACAGGGATGAACACTGAAGCTTTCTTT. Its protein product is CASSGKTGMNTEAFF.

The chain uses TRBV19 and TRBJ2-1, with D tentatively TRBD1 (6 bases). CDR3 length: 15 residues. Germline V gene data show CDR1 as LNHDA and CDR2 as SQIVND (reference sequence). The V end lost 2 bases, the J end lost 3 bases, and 11 bases lay between the germline ends. The CDR3 region has the DNA TGTGCCAGTAGTATAACGGCAGGGGACTACAATGAGCAGTTCTTC. Translating gives CASSITAGDYNEQFF.

The CDR3, as DNA: TGTGCCAGTAGTATCTCCCCGCGGGCTAATGAAAAACTGTTTTTT. Its translation: CASSISPRANEKLFF. The chain employs TRBV19 and TRBJ1-4; D call uncertain. CDR3 length: 15 residues. Trimming took off 3 bases at V and 3 bases at J, with 11 bases between the two ends. From germline, CDR1 is LNHDA and CDR2 SQIVND (reference sequence).

This chain joins TRBV7-2 and TRBJ2-7; D is ambiguous. Trimming cost V 5 bases and J 4 bases, with 9 bases left between them. The CDR3 length is 12 residues. The germline gives CDR1 SGHTA, CDR2 FQGNSA. The CDR3 sequence is CASSLATYEQYF. The CDR3 DNA sequence: TGTGCCAGCAGCCTCGCAACATACGAGCAGTACTTC. Together with reference TRBV7-2 and TRBJ2-7, the CDR3 gives the full variable domain: GAGVSQSPSNKVTEKGKDVELRCDPISGHTALYWYRQSLGQGLEFLIYFQGNSAPDKSGLPSDRFSAERTGGSVSTLTIQRTQQEDSAVYLCASSLATYEQYFGPGTRLTVT.

About this clone itself: The same CDR3 is also encoded by other DNA sequences in this sample. The chain is built from TRBV5-1 and TRBJ1-1, with 10 bases identical to TRBD1. With 2 bases clipped from V and 8 bases from J, the junction kept 9 bases outside the gene matches. This CDR3 region has 15 residues. Germline V CDR1 and CDR2: SGHRS, YFSETQ. Written as DNA, the CDR3 is TGCGCCAGCAGCTTAGGACAGGGGGTAGGTACGGAAGCTTTCTTT. This codes for CASSLGQGVGTEAFF.

The chain uses TRBV13 and TRBJ1-5, with D unclear. CDR1 and CDR2 (germline): PRHDT, FYEKMQ (reference sequence). The CDR3 is made up of 14 amino acids. Trimming removed 0 bases from V and 3 bases from J, with 6 bases in between. The CDR3 DNA reads as TGTGCCAGCAGCTTAGGACAGAACAATCAGCCCCAGCATTTT. Translated, it gives CASSLGQNNQPQHF.

This chain joins TRBV29-1 and TRBJ2-5, with D maybe TRBD2 (5 bases). Germline V gene lookup returns CDR1 SQVTM and CDR2 ANQGSEA. V was shortened by 4 bases and J by 4 bases, with 10 bases between the two germline ends. This CDR3 is 12 amino acids long. The CDR3 DNA follows: TGCAGCGTTGGGGGAGAGGGAGAGACCCAGTACTTC. This translates into CSVGGEGETQYF.

The CDR3 bases are TGCGCCAGCAGTGATGGAGAGGGGACCCAGTACTTC. Protein: CASSDGEGTQYF. J is TRBJ2-5 and V is TRBV10-1; tentatively, D is TRBD2 (5 bases). V dropped 3 bases and J dropped 7 bases, with 9 bases sitting between them. The CDR3 covers 12 residues. Germline values: CDR1 WNHNN, CDR2 SYGVQD (reference sequence).

There are a few counts of this clone. The V gene is TRBV7-9, the J gene TRBJ1-2, with 7 positions matching TRBD1. There are 14 residues in the CDR3. V was clipped by 1 base and J by 4 bases; unmatched bases: 3. CDR1 and CDR2 (germline): SEHNR, FQNEAQ (reference sequence). The CDR3 DNA is TGTGCCAGCAGCTTAGGCGGGACAGTCTATGGCTACACCTTC. Protein: CASSLGGTVYGYTF.

V and J are TRBV11-2 and TRBJ2-1, with 11 bases lining up with TRBD1. The V gene end was trimmed by 1 base and the J gene end by 3 bases; junction bases not matched to a gene: 2. The CDR3 is 16 amino acids. CDR1 SGHAT and CDR2 FQNNGV come from the germline V gene. The CDR3 sequence: CASSLGDRGYYNEQFF. The CDR3 nucleotides are TGTGCCAGCAGCTTAGGGGACAGGGGGTACTACAATGAGCAGTTCTTC.

J is TRBJ2-7 and V is TRBV18, with 7 bases aligning to TRBD1. The CDR3 covers 14 residues. With V trimmed by 3 bases and J by 1 base, 3 bases remained unmatched. Germline CDR1 reads KGHSH; CDR2 reads LQKENI. CDR3 protein: CASSPPQGSYEQYF. The CDR3 region has the DNA TGTGCCAGCTCACCTCCACAGGGGTCCTACGAGCAGTACTTC. The full variable domain, with the rest looked up from reference TRBV18 and TRBJ2-7, is NAGVMQNPRHLVRRRGQEARLRCSPMKGHSHVYWYRQLPEEGLKFMVYLQKENIIDESGMPKERFSAEFPKEGPSILRIQQVVRGDSAAYFCASSPPQGSYEQYFGPGTRLTVT.